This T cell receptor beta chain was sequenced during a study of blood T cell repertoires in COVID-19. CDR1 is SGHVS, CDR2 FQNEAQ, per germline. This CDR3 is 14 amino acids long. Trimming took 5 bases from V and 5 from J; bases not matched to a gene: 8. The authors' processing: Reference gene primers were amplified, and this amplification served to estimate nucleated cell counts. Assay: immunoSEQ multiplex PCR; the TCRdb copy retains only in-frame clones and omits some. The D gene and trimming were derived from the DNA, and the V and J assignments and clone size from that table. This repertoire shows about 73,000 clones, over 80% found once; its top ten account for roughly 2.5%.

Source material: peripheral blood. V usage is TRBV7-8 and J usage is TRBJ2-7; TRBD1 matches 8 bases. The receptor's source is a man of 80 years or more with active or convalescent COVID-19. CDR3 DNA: TGTGCCAGCAGCCCGGACAGGGATCTCGACGAGCAGTACTTC. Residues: CASSPDRDLDEQYF.